The sequence of this T cell receptor beta chain was determined in a study of CD8 T cells in ankylosing spondylitis. Libraries for TCR beta were made by quantitative 5'-RACE with molecular barcodes. TCRdb reprocessed the 5' RACE reads with MiXCR, giving one entry per CDR3 protein. The sample lists 700,000 to 1,000,000 distinct CDR3 sequences, about 10% occurring once. In regard to this clonotype: Its antigen is not known.

CDR1 and CDR2 (germline): LGHNA, YSLEER. This CDR3 has 14 residues. Trimming cost V 4 bases and J 8 bases; bases outside gene matches: 10. Overall study findings and caveats: Enrichment of disease-linked clones was reportedly significant in matched ankylosing spondylitis synovial fluid. It appeared that ankylosing spondylitis blood was characterized by a TCR beta motif of several highly homologous variants. CD8+ cells made up the disease-linked clones, which were relatively rare in peripheral blood.

The sequenced sample consisted of blood, either unsorted or a sorted T cell fraction (not recorded which). The clonotype was recovered from a male donor with ankylosing spondylitis. This chain links TRBV4-3 with TRBJ1-2, with 7 bases aligning to TRBD1. CDR3 DNA: TGCGCCAGCAGCCTCTGGGGGGGGACAGAGGGCTACACCTTC. Protein product: CASSLWGGTEGYTF.